Listed here are 7 T cell receptor beta chains from one sample, sequenced in a study of T cell changes during pregnancy in multiple sclerosis. Profiling relied on immunoSEQ multiplex PCR, and the TCRdb table lists in-frame clones only, not all of them. The sample contains about 77,000 clones, 85% to 95% of which appear only once. The specimen was peripheral blood, collected after pregnancy. These receptors were obtained from a female donor in good health, enrolled as a control in a pregnancy study.

This sequence joins TRBV6-1 and TRBJ2-1; D may be TRBD1 (6 bases). Trimming took off 4 bases at V and 0 bases at J, with 13 bases between the two ends. Germline values: CDR1 MNHNS, CDR2 SASEGT. The CDR3 consists of 16 residues. The CDR3 region has the DNA TGTGCCAGCAGTGTCGCCCAGGGGAGCTCCTACAATGAGCAGTTCTTC. Its translation is CASSVAQGSSYNEQFF.

The chain combines TRBV7-2 with TRBJ2-7; TRBD2 might be the D (6 bases). The CDR3 is 14 amino acids. V was shortened by 2 bases and J by 4 bases, with 12 bases between the two germline ends. Per germline, CDR1 SGHTA and CDR2 FQGNSA. The CDR3, as DNA: TGTGCCAGCAGCTTACACGGGAGAAGGTACGAGCAGTACTTC. It encodes CASSLHGRRYEQYF.

The rearrangement links TRBV7-6 to TRBJ2-7, with 11 nucleotides matching TRBD1. Germline CDR1 is SGHVS and CDR2 is FNYEAQ. Losses at the gene ends were 5 bases for V and 4 bases for J; bases not matched to a gene: 4. The CDR3 consists of 14 residues. In DNA, the CDR3 is TGTGCCAGCAGCAGGACAGGGGGCTCTTACGAGCAGTACTTC. Amino acids: CASSRTGGSYEQYF.

This clone was seen more than once but under ten times. This CDR3 is CASTKNSLAGSTGELFF. CDR3 bases: TGTGCCAGCACCAAGAATTCACTAGCGGGAAGCACCGGGGAGCTGTTTTTT. V is TRBV7-2 and J is TRBJ2-2; the match to TRBD2 covers 10 bases. V lost 7 bases to trimming and J lost 4 bases; unmatched junction nucleotides: 12. Germline loops: CDR1 SGHTA, CDR2 FQGNSA. The length of the CDR3 is 17 residues.

The chain employs TRBV19 and TRBJ1-5; unclear D gene. This CDR3 is 17 amino acids long. The V and J ends lost 3 bases and 9 bases respectively, with 24 bases between them. Germline V gene sequence: CDR1 LNHDA, CDR2 SQIVND (reference sequence). CDR3 coding DNA: TGTGCCAGTAGTATCGAATCCCTAGAGGCGCGGCGGTCGCCCCAGCATTTT. As protein: CASSIESLEARRSPQHF.

The CDR3 protein is CASSEGVTALSGNTIYF. The CDR3 nucleotides read TGTGCCAGCAGTGAAGGGGTGACAGCTCTCTCTGGAAACACCATATATTTT. The chain has TRBV6-1 and TRBJ1-3; weak D call: TRBD1 (5 bases). Per the germline V gene, CDR1 is MNHNS and CDR2 is SASEGT. The CDR3 has 17 residues. Trimming stripped 1 base from V and 0 bases from J, with 13 bases between.

The gene calls are TRBV15 and TRBJ2-6, with D possibly being TRBD2 (5 bases). Trimming cost V 8 bases and J 4 bases, with 12 bases left between them. The CDR3 runs to 14 residues. The germline CDR1 and CDR2 sequences are LNHNV and YYDKDF (reference sequence). The CDR3: CATGEFSGANVLTF. The CDR3 DNA reads TGTGCCACCGGGGAGTTCTCCGGGGCCAACGTCCTGACTTTC.